These T cell receptor gamma chains were read from a single sample in a study of Vδ1+ human thymocytes. TCRdb called clones from the multiplex PCR reads again using CATT. The data contain tens of thousands of gamma-chain clones, roughly 13% of them singletons. The sample taken for sequencing was Vdelta1+ gamma-delta thymocytes from the thymus. These receptors all come from a child under three years old who had congenital heart surgery. CDR3s leave out the opening cysteine and the closing phenylalanine or tryptophan.

TRGV8	TRGJ1/TRGJ2	ATWDTGNYKKL
TRGV5	TRGJ1/TRGJ2	AAWDEDYKKL
TRGV9	TRGJ1/TRGJ2	ALWEVHRFRSYYKKL
TRGV8	TRGJ1/TRGJ2	ATWDLTVPSPGEKL
TRGV8	TRGJ1/TRGJ2	ATWDRGGSKKL
TRGV3	TRGJ1/TRGJ2	ATWDPGADYKKL
TRGV4	TRGJ1/TRGJ2	ATWDGPSKL
TRGV4	TRGJ1/TRGJ2	ATWERGEYKKL
TRGV9	TRGJ1/TRGJ2	ALWEVPYYKKL
TRGV8	TRGJ1/TRGJ2	ATWGKKL
TRGV4	TRGJ1/TRGJ2	ATWDDLRDYYKKL
TRGV4	TRGJ1/TRGJ2	ATWIPYYKKL
TRGV9	TRGJ1/TRGJ2	ALWEAGYYKKL
TRGV8	TRGJP2	ASNGGRDWIKT
TRGV2	TRGJ1/TRGJ2	ATWDGVIRAFCPKKL
TRGV8	TRGJ1/TRGJ2	ATWDPRRNYYKKL
TRGV9	TRGJ1/TRGJ2	ALWEGERYYKKL
TRGV4	TRGJ1/TRGJ2	ATWNSYYKKL
TRGV8	TRGJP1	ATWDKEEGEDWFKI
TRGV8	TRGJ1/TRGJ2	ATWDMGYKKL
TRGV4	TRGJ1/TRGJ2	ATWNPINYYKKL
TRGV9	TRGJP1	ALWEAIYPRWFKI
TRGV4	TRGJ1/TRGJ2	ATQREGLKL
TRGV5	TRGJ1/TRGJ2	ATWDFYKKL
TRGV2	TRGJ1/TRGJ2	ATWDGAYYKKL
TRGV9	TRGJP1	ALWEVRYYTGWFKI
TRGV4	TRGJ1/TRGJ2	ATWNANRDYKKL
TRGV4	TRGJ1/TRGJ2	ATWFRFNYKKL
TRGV4	TRGJ1/TRGJ2	ATWEDYYYYKKL
TRGV4	TRGJ1/TRGJ2	ATWTERPKKL
TRGV9	TRGJ1/TRGJ2	ALDYKKL
TRGV9	TRGJ1/TRGJ2	ALWEPMGNYYKKL
TRGV2	TRGJ1/TRGJ2	ATWDGVDYYKKL
TRGV3	TRGJ1/TRGJ2	ATWDRLPRGGEPNYYKKL
TRGV4	TRGJ1/TRGJ2	ATWDGQLVVNKKL
TRGV5	TRGJ1/TRGJ2	ATWDRGRGKL
TRGV9	TRGJP1	ALWEPYTTGWFKI
TRGV3	TRGJP1	ATWDRRGAGWFKI
TRGV9	TRGJ1/TRGJ2	ALWEAYYKKL
TRGV4	TRGJ1/TRGJ2	ATWDGQGYKKL
TRGV4	TRGJ1/TRGJ2	ATWDGREDYYKKL
TRGV9	TRGJ1/TRGJ2	ALWQDKKL
TRGV4	TRGJ1/TRGJ2	ATWNAYYKKL
TRGV9	TRGJ1/TRGJ2	ALWEVVESNYYKKL
TRGV3	TRGJ1/TRGJ2	ATWDRPRNYYKKL
TRGV9	TRGJ1/TRGJ2	ALWELGARKL